Shown below are 20 T cell receptor beta chains from a single sample sequenced in a study of regulatory T cells in long-lasting Graves disease. Arm-PCR of CDR3 regions and iRepertoire HTBI primers were the basis on which TCR beta libraries were built. A single record per CDR3 protein comes from TCRdb applying MiXCR to the multiplex PCR reads. The profile covers some 300,000 distinct CDR3 sequences, with 22% appearing a single time and more than 55% taken by the ten largest. The sample's time point: persistent/refractory GD, antithyroid drugs over 5 years with positive TRAb. The TCR library was made from RNA that had been extracted from PBMCs in TRIzol. The input for sequencing was peripheral blood mononuclear cells (PBMCs), taken when the disease was refractory, from a patient treated with antithyroid drugs. Source of these receptors: a female donor with Graves disease.

This clonotype was recorded a few times. J is TRBJ2-7 and V is TRBV3-1; 10 nucleotides align to TRBD2. CDR3 length equals 14 residues. Trimming cost V 3 bases and J 5 bases; bases outside gene matches: 4. The germline V gene encodes CDR1 LGHDT and CDR2 YNNKEL (reference sequence). The CDR3 region is CASSHLAGANEQYF. The CDR3 nucleotides read TGTGCCAGCAGCCATCTAGCGGGGGCTAACGAGCAGTACTTC.

This clonotype was found a few times. The gene calls are TRBV7-6 and TRBJ2-7, with 11 positions matching TRBD2. This CDR3 contains 17 residues. V trimming: 5 bases; J trimming: 3 bases; junction bases outside the gene matches: 12. Looked up from germline, CDR1 is SGHVS and CDR2 is FNYEAQ. The CDR3 loop reads CASSPSGTSGPYYEQYF. In DNA form, the CDR3 reads TGTGCCAGCAGCCCGTCCGGGACTAGCGGACCCTACTACGAGCAGTACTTC.

This clonotype was observed at least ten times. This chain connects TRBV11-2 to TRBJ2-7; a possible D gene is TRBD2 (7 bases). The CDR3 runs to 15 residues. Looked up from germline, CDR1 is SGHAT and CDR2 is FQNNGV. Trimming cost V 0 bases and J 2 bases, with 11 bases left between them. This CDR3 is CASSLDGGLTYEQYF. In DNA, the CDR3 is TGTGCCAGCAGCTTAGACGGGGGGCTCACCTACGAGCAGTACTTC.

The chain couples TRBV12-3 or TRBV12-4 to TRBJ2-3; 9 nucleotides line up with TRBD2. This CDR3 comprises 17 residues. Unmatched junction bases numbered 15, after V lost 6 bases and J lost 5 bases. The CDR3 sequence is CASSPRGREGQKDTQYF. The CDR3, as DNA: TGTGCCAGCAGCCCCCGGGGGCGGGAGGGCCAAAAAGATACGCAGTATTTT.

The chain combines TRBV7-9 with TRBJ1-1; 11 bases are shared with TRBD1. CDR1 and CDR2 from the germline V gene are SEHNR and FQNEAQ (reference sequence). There are 15 residues in the CDR3. V dropped 1 base and J dropped 5; count of bases not matched to a gene: 3. CDR3 in DNA: TGTGCCAGCAGCTTAGATGGGACAGGGGGGACTGAAGCTTTCTTT. Translation gives CASSLDGTGGTEAFF.

The chain employs TRBV4-3 and TRBJ1-1, with D possibly matching TRBD1 (6 bases). Germline assignment: CDR1 LGHNA and CDR2 YSLEER. The CDR3 length is 14 residues. V was cut by 1 base and J by 1 base, with 7 bases left in between. The CDR3 loop is CASSQAGENTEAFF. CDR3 in DNA: TGCGCCAGCAGCCAAGCAGGGGAGAACACTGAAGCTTTCTTT.

The table lists this clonotype with a few counts. The genes are TRBV5-6 and TRBJ2-7, with a tentative D call TRBD2 (5 bases). The CDR3 has 13 amino acids. The V gene lost 4 bases and the J gene lost 2 bases, with 10 bases spanning the gap. Looked up from germline, CDR1 is SGHDT and CDR2 is YYEEEE. CDR3 nucleotides: TGTGCCAGCAGCATGTCAGCGGCCTACGAGCAGTACTTC. Its translation is CASSMSAAYEQYF.

In this sample, this clonotype turned up many times. The chain uses TRBV28 and TRBJ1-1; no clear D gene. V lost 4 bases and J lost 7, with 10 bases in between. This CDR3 region has 12 residues. Germline V gives CDR1 MDHEN, CDR2 SYDVKM. In nucleotides, the CDR3 is TGTGCCAGCAGTTCTTATAAGGGTGAAGCTTTCTTT. Translation: CASSSYKGEAFF.

The rearrangement links TRBV11-2 to TRBJ2-7; D is possibly TRBD2 (5 bases). The CDR3 contains 13 residues. Looked up from germline, CDR1 is SGHAT and CDR2 is FQNNGV. V was shortened by 8 bases and J by 7 bases, with 18 bases between the two germline ends. Written as DNA, the CDR3 is TGTGCCAGCGCACCTTGGCGGGTGGATGAGCAGTACTTC. It specifies CASAPWRVDEQYF.

This clonotype came up many times. This sequence joins TRBV20-1 and TRBJ2-6; unclear D gene. CDR3 length equals 14 residues. Germline values: CDR1 DFQATT, CDR2 SNEGSKA (reference sequence). Trimming took off 3 bases at V and 2 bases at J, with 8 bases between the two ends. This CDR3 is CSASIAAGANVLTF. The CDR3 DNA reads TGCAGTGCTAGTATAGCAGCTGGGGCCAACGTCCTGACTTTC.

Written as DNA, the CDR3 is TGCGCCAGCAGCTCAGGACAGGGTGAGGCGGATACGCAGTATTTT. Translation gives CASSSGQGEADTQYF. The chain combines TRBV5-1 with TRBJ2-3; TRBD1 matches 8 bases. With 3 bases clipped from V and 6 bases from J, the junction kept 9 bases outside the gene matches. There are 15 residues in the CDR3. Germline assignment: CDR1 SGHRS and CDR2 YFSETQ. The full variable domain, with the rest looked up from reference TRBV5-1 and TRBJ2-3, is KAGVTQTPRYLIKTRGQQVTLSCSPISGHRSVSWYQQTPGQGLQFLFEYFSETQRNKGNFPGRFSGRQFSNSRSEMNVSTLELGDSALYLCASSSGQGEADTQYFGPGTRLTVL.

In its sample, this clonotype was seen many times. The rearrangement joins TRBV28 to TRBJ1-5; perhaps TRBD1 as D (5 bases). Per germline, CDR1 MDHEN and CDR2 SYDVKM. This CDR3 region has 19 residues. Trimming cost V 0 bases and J 6 bases, with 24 bases left between them. This CDR3 is CASSLWLSWRGWVGQPQHF. The CDR3 DNA is TGTGCCAGCAGTTTATGGCTTAGTTGGAGGGGATGGGTCGGTCAGCCCCAGCATTTT.

The chain combines TRBV28 with TRBJ2-1; TRBD2 aligns across 15 bases. Germline V lookup: CDR1 MDHEN, CDR2 SYDVKM. The J segment lost 7 bases and the V segment lost 2 bases, leaving 9 bases of the junction unmatched. The CDR3 length is 18 residues. Written as DNA, the CDR3 is TGTGCCAGCAGTTTACTAGGACTAGCGGGAGGGCCCTTAAATGAGCAGTTCTTC. As protein: CASSLLGLAGGPLNEQFF.

V usage is TRBV20-1 and J usage is TRBJ1-1; D not certain. The V gene lost 8 bases and the J gene lost 6 bases, with 4 bases spanning the gap. Germline loops: CDR1 DFQATT, CDR2 SNEGSKA (reference sequence). This CDR3 has 8 residues. DNA for the CDR3: TGCAGTACGTCTGAAGCTTTCTTT. As protein: CSTSEAFF.

J is TRBJ2-6 and V is TRBV24-1, with D perhaps TRBD2 (5 bases). The V and J ends lost 9 bases and 0 bases respectively, with 5 bases between them. This CDR3 comprises 13 residues. Germline CDR1 KGHDR, CDR2 SFDVKD. The CDR3 nucleotides are TGTGCCACCCGGGGCTCTGGGGCCAACGTCCTGACTTTC. It is translated as CATRGSGANVLTF.

In this sample, this clonotype turned up a few times. The junction departs from germline at one end; a sequencing error may be responsible. The chain recombines TRBV6-9 with TRBJ2-5, with 9 positions matching TRBD1. Germline values: CDR1 MNHGY, CDR2 SVAAGI. This CDR3 has 14 amino acids. The CDR3 nucleotides read TGTGCCAGCAGTTACCTTGGGACAGGGAAGACCCAGTGCTTC. It encodes CASSYLGTGKTQCF.

This clonotype came up many times. The chain is built from TRBV28 and TRBJ2-7; a possible D gene is TRBD1 (6 bases). Looked up from germline, CDR1 is MDHEN and CDR2 is SYDVKM. The CDR3 loop spans 12 amino acids. Trimming removed 10 bases at V and 2 bases at J, with 12 bases between. The CDR3 nucleotides are TGTGCCACCTCGACAGGCCCCTACGAGCAGTACTTC. It encodes CATSTGPYEQYF.

This clonotype was seen a handful of times. At one end the junction does not follow the germline gene, possibly because of a read error. J is TRBJ2-7 and V is TRBV4-1; a weak D match, TRBD1 (5 bases). This CDR3 comprises 11 residues. Germline V CDR1 and CDR2: MGHRA, YSYEKL. The CDR3 is CASSQGRTIFF. CDR3 nucleotides: TGCGCCAGCAGCCAAGGACGGACAATCTTCTTC.

This chain connects TRBV7-2 to TRBJ2-1; a possible D gene is TRBD2 (6 bases). Germline-derived CDR1 and CDR2 are SGHTA and FQGNSA. The V end lost 5 bases, the J end lost 1 base, and 12 bases lay between the germline ends. This CDR3 contains 15 residues. DNA of the CDR3: TGTGCCAGCAGCACCCGACTAGTGTCCTACAATGAGCAGTTCTTC. Translation gives CASSTRLVSYNEQFF.

This clonotype appeared a few times. The chain has TRBV7-2 and TRBJ2-6; D assignment may be TRBD1 or TRBD2 (5 bases each). Germline assignment: CDR1 SGHTA and CDR2 FQGNSA. Trimming stripped 1 base from V and 2 bases from J, with 6 bases between. There are 15 residues in the CDR3. The CDR3 nucleotides read TGTGCCAGCAGCTTAGGGGGGACTGGGGCCAACGTCCTGACTTTC. Its translation: CASSLGGTGANVLTF. Complete variable domain (other parts from reference TRBV7-2 and TRBJ2-6): GAGVSQSPSNKVTEKGKDVELRCDPISGHTALYWYRQSLGQGLEFLIYFQGNSAPDKSGLPSDRFSAERTGGSVSTLTIQRTQQEDSAVYLCASSLGGTGANVLTFGAGSRLTVL.